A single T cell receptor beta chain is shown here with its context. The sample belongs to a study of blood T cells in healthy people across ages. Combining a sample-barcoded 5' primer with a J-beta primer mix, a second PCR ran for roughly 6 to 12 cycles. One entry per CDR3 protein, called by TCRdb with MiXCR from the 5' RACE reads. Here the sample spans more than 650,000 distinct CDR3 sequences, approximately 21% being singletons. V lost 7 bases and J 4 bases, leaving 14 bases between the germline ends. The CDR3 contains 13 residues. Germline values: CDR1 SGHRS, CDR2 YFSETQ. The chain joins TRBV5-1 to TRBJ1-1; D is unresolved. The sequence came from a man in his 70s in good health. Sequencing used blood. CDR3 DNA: TGCGCCAGCGCATTGCGGAGCGGCACTGAAGCTTTCTTT. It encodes CASALRSGTEAFF.